What follows are 30 T cell receptor beta chains derived from one specimen sequenced in a study of blood T cell repertoires in COVID-19 (dated by TCRdb to the early 2020s). Library method: the immunoSEQ multiplex PCR assay. TCRdb obtained this table from immuneACCESS and retained in-frame rearrangements with V and J assigned. These tables miss some clones; where compared with another copy, unresolved V genes account for less than half of the shortfall, and the remainder is unexplained. Counted in this sample were roughly 180,000 clones; approximately 85% of them appeared once. About 6.9% of the sample comes from the top ten. Sequenced input: peripheral blood. The receptors originated from a man older than 75 with COVID-19, enrolled during active disease.

The chain couples TRBV19 to TRBJ2-5; D gene unclear. There are 13 residues in the CDR3. With 3 bases removed from V and 4 bases from J, the gap between germline ends came to 9 bases. Germline V gives CDR1 LNHDA, CDR2 SQIVND (reference sequence). The CDR3 spells CASSINSRETQYF. CDR3 nucleotide sequence: TGTGCCAGTAGTATCAACAGTAGAGAGACCCAGTACTTC.

The rearrangement uses TRBV4-1 and TRBJ1-4; D is perhaps TRBD1 (5 bases). The germline gives CDR1 MGHRA, CDR2 YSYEKL. The V gene lost 4 bases and the J gene lost 0 bases, with 15 bases spanning the gap. The CDR3 covers 17 residues. CDR3 nucleotides: TGCGCCAGCAGCCGGCAGGGCCCGCTTTCAACTAATGAAAAACTGTTTTTT. Translating it yields CASSRQGPLSTNEKLFF.

This chain joins TRBV3-1 (or the pseudogene TRBV3-2) and TRBJ1-1; D unclear. The V gene lost 4 bases and the J gene lost 2 bases, with 8 bases spanning the gap. Germline CDR1 and CDR2: LGHDT and YNNKEL (reference sequence). The CDR3 is made up of 13 amino acids. CDR3 amino acids: CASSLASNTEAFF. The DNA of the CDR3 is TGTGCCAGCAGCCTGGCCTCAAACACTGAAGCTTTCTTT.

The J gene is TRBJ2-1, the V gene TRBV5-6; 7 bases are a match to TRBD1. V trimming: 4 bases; J trimming: 10 bases; junction bases outside the gene matches: 17. Germline values: CDR1 SGHDT, CDR2 YYEEEE. The CDR3 has 16 amino acids. The CDR3 sequence is CASSILQTGRVGEQFF. CDR3 bases: TGTGCCAGCAGCATACTCCAGACAGGGCGGGTGGGGGAGCAGTTCTTC. Together with reference TRBV5-6 and TRBJ2-1, the CDR3 gives the full variable domain: DAGVTQSPTHLIKTRGQQVTLRCSPKSGHDTVSWYQQALGQGPQFIFQYYEEEERQRGNFPDRFSGHQFPNYSSELNVNALLLGDSALYLCASSILQTGRVGEQFFGPGTRLTVL.

The rearrangement uses TRBV5-4 and TRBJ2-7; 10 bases match TRBD2. This CDR3 region has 17 residues. Germline V gene sequence: CDR1 SGHNT, CDR2 YYREEE (reference sequence). J was trimmed by 0 bases and V by 0 bases; bases with no gene match: 6. CDR3 DNA: TGTGCCAGCAGCTTGGGGCTAGCGGGGGCCCTCTCCTACGAGCAGTACTTC. This translates into CASSLGLAGALSYEQYF.

The rearrangement uses TRBV9 and TRBJ2-5, with 7 bases aligning to TRBD2. The V and J ends lost 2 bases and 4 bases, in that order; junction bases with no gene match: 5. Germline loops: CDR1 SGDLS, CDR2 YYNGEE. The CDR3 runs to 14 residues. For the CDR3, the DNA is TGTGCCAGCAGCGTCGAGAGCGGGGCAGAGACCCAGTACTTC. Protein sequence: CASSVESGAETQYF.

J is TRBJ1-3 and V is TRBV10-3; TRBD1 is a possible D gene (6 bases). Germline loops: CDR1 ENHRY, CDR2 SYGVKD. V lost 6 bases and J 0 bases, leaving 12 bases between the germline ends. The CDR3 totals 15 residues. The CDR3 loop reads CAISDRRPSGNTIYF. The CDR3 DNA sequence: TGTGCCATCAGCGACAGGCGACCCTCTGGAAACACCATATATTTT.

This clone was seen many times. DNA of the CDR3: TGTGCTAGTGGTTTACCGGGGGGGAGTAGTGAAAAACTGTTTTTT. It is translated as CASGLPGGSSEKLFF. The V and J genes are TRBV12-5 and TRBJ1-4; D is possibly TRBD1 (5 bases). The length of the CDR3 is 15 residues. The V gene lost 3 bases and the J gene lost 7 bases, with 15 bases spanning the gap. Germline V gives CDR1 LGHNT, CDR2 FRNRAP.

This rearrangement joins TRBV4-3 to TRBJ1-2, with D perhaps TRBD1 (6 bases). This CDR3 region has 14 residues. Trimming took off 6 bases at V and 3 bases at J, with 14 bases between the two ends. The germline V gene has CDR1 LGHNA and CDR2 YSLEER. The DNA of the CDR3 is TGCGCCAGCAGACCCGGGGGGGCAGACTATGGCTACACCTTC. Protein sequence: CASRPGGADYGYTF.

The chain couples TRBV24-1 to TRBJ1-1; possible D gene TRBD1, 5 bases. V lost 4 bases and J lost 1, with 9 bases in between. The CDR3 extends over 14 amino acids. CDR1 and CDR2 (germline): KGHDR, SFDVKD. CDR3 DNA sequence: TGTGCCACCAGTGACCTCAGGGCGAACACTGAAGCTTTCTTT. Translated, it gives CATSDLRANTEAFF.

The chain joins TRBV4-3 to TRBJ2-7; TRBD1 matches at 7 bases. This CDR3 region has 15 residues. V lost 1 base and J lost 2; bases outside the gene matches: 5. The germline gives CDR1 LGHNA, CDR2 YSLEER. The CDR3 DNA reads as TGCGCCAGCAGCCAAGTGGCAGGGGGACCCTACGAGCAGTACTTC. Amino acids: CASSQVAGGPYEQYF.

This clone appeared once. This rearrangement joins TRBV28 to TRBJ1-4; unclear D gene. The CDR3 covers 13 residues. Looked up from germline, CDR1 is MDHEN and CDR2 is SYDVKM. V was clipped by 2 bases and J by 8 bases, with 9 bases between them. The DNA for the CDR3 is TGTGCCAGCAGTTTAACAGCTGAGGAAAAACTGTTTTTT. This codes for CASSLTAEEKLFF.

The rearrangement links TRBV9 to TRBJ2-5; 7 nucleotides agree with TRBD2. Unmatched junction bases numbered 8, after V lost 4 bases and J lost 5 bases. The CDR3 loop spans 14 amino acids. From germline, CDR1 is SGDLS and CDR2 YYNGEE. In DNA, the CDR3 is TGTGCCAGCAGCCGCGCGGGAGTTCGGGAGACCCAGTACTTC. Translation: CASSRAGVRETQYF.

This clone was recorded at least ten times. The chain recombines TRBV2 with TRBJ1-5, with TRBD1 as a possible D gene (5 bases). The CDR3 length is 14 residues. Per germline, CDR1 SNHLY and CDR2 FYNNEI. V gave up 5 bases and J gave up 3 bases, with 11 bases separating them. Written as DNA, the CDR3 is TGTGCCAGCAGTCAAACAGGATCCAATCAGCCCCAGCATTTT. Translating it yields CASSQTGSNQPQHF.

This chain joins TRBV5-1 and TRBJ1-2, with 7 bases aligning to TRBD1. This CDR3 has 15 amino acids. V shed 4 bases, J shed 5 bases, and the junction held 11 bases outside the gene matches. Germline V gene lookup returns CDR1 SGHRS and CDR2 YFSETQ. The CDR3 nucleotides read TGCGCCAGCAGCCCCGACAGGGTCCGGGATTATGGCTACACCTTC. Translation: CASSPDRVRDYGYTF.

The chain joins TRBV19 to TRBJ2-7; 10 nucleotides line up with TRBD1. V was clipped by 3 bases and J by 4 bases; unmatched bases: 6. Germline V gene data show CDR1 as LNHDA and CDR2 as SQIVND (reference sequence). The CDR3 sequence is 15 residues long. CDR3 sequence: CASSIIGTGDYEQYF. DNA of the CDR3: TGTGCCAGTAGTATCATTGGGACAGGGGATTACGAGCAGTACTTC.

V and J are TRBV19 and TRBJ1-4; D is unclear. V was cut by 10 bases and J by 10 bases, with 19 bases left in between. The CDR3 sequence is 13 residues long. CDR1 and CDR2 (germline): LNHDA, SQIVND (reference sequence). In DNA form, the CDR3 reads TGTGCCACCTATGAGGGAGGAATAGGAAAACTGTTTTTT. Its translation is CATYEGGIGKLFF. The whole variable domain, remainder taken from reference TRBV19 and TRBJ1-4, is DGGITQSPKYLFRKEGQNVTLSCEQNLNHDAMYWYRQDPGQGLRLIYYSQIVNDFQKGDIAEGYSVSREKKESFPLTVTSAQKNPTAFYLCATYEGGIGKLFFGSGTQLSVL.

The chain recombines TRBV3-1 (or the pseudogene TRBV3-2) with TRBJ2-7; a weak D match, TRBD1 (6 bases). In germline, CDR1 is LGHDT, CDR2 YNNKEL (reference sequence). V shed 1 base and J shed 6 bases, with 10 bases lying between them. CDR3 length: 13 amino acids. The CDR3 sequence: CASSQGGGLEQYF. Written as DNA, the CDR3 is TGTGCCAGCAGCCAAGGTGGGGGCCTCGAGCAGTACTTC.

This chain joins TRBV7-2 and TRBJ1-6, with 7 nucleotides matching TRBD1. The length of the CDR3 is 15 residues. Per the germline V gene, CDR1 is SGHTA and CDR2 is FQGNSA. The V segment lost 5 bases and the J segment 7 bases; nucleotides outside the gene matches: 8. Here the CDR3 DNA reads TGTGCCAGCAGCCCTCCGACAGGGACCAATTCACCCCTCCACTTT. It encodes CASSPPTGTNSPLHF. The complete variable domain, with remaining parts taken from reference TRBV7-2 and TRBJ1-6, reads GAGVSQSPSNKVTEKGKDVELRCDPISGHTALYWYRQSLGQGLEFLIYFQGNSAPDKSGLPSDRFSAERTGGSVSTLTIQRTQQEDSAVYLCASSPPTGTNSPLHFGNGTRLTVT.

In DNA form, the CDR3 reads TGTGCCTCTTCAACGAGGCGTTACTATAATTCACCCCTCCACTTT. Residues: CASSTRRYYNSPLHF. The chain combines TRBV19 with TRBJ1-6; D uncertain. Per germline, CDR1 LNHDA and CDR2 SQIVND (reference sequence). This CDR3 has 15 residues. Trimming removed 11 bases from V and 3 bases from J, with 17 bases in between.

The gene calls are TRBV18 and TRBJ2-7, with D tentatively TRBD1 (6 bases). This CDR3 has 16 amino acids. Germline assignment: CDR1 KGHSH and CDR2 LQKENI. V gave up 6 bases and J gave up 0 bases, with 18 bases separating them. The CDR3 DNA sequence: TGTGCCAGCTCCCCTCAATCCAGGGGAAGCTCCTACGAGCAGTACTTC. It encodes CASSPQSRGSSYEQYF. The variable domain in full, completed from reference TRBV18 and TRBJ2-7, reads NAGVMQNPRHLVRRRGQEARLRCSPMKGHSHVYWYRQLPEEGLKFMVYLQKENIIDESGMPKERFSAEFPKEGPSILRIQQVVRGDSAAYFCASSPQSRGSSYEQYFGPGTRLTVT.

This clone was detected a few times. The rearrangement uses TRBV6-1 and TRBJ1-1; D not certain. V was clipped by 1 base and J by 3 bases, with 6 bases between them. Germline CDR1 and CDR2: MNHNS and SASEGT. The CDR3 consists of 13 residues. This CDR3 reads CASSEVADTEAFF. The CDR3 nucleotides read TGTGCCAGCAGTGAAGTGGCAGACACTGAAGCTTTCTTT.

The CDR3 here is CASKPRQGLSNQPQHF. The CDR3 DNA follows: TGTGCCAGTAAACCCCGTCAGGGGCTTAGCAATCAGCCCCAGCATTTT. V gene TRBV19 combines with J gene TRBJ1-5; a weak D match, TRBD1 (6 bases). Germline V gives CDR1 LNHDA, CDR2 SQIVND (reference sequence). The CDR3 loop spans 16 amino acids. V lost 7 bases, J lost 0 bases, and 16 bases lay in between.

Of note for this clone: Other DNA sequences in this specimen translate into the identical CDR3. The rearrangement links TRBV6-5 to TRBJ1-2, with 8 positions matching TRBD1. The CDR3 length is 13 residues. The junction had 3 bases not matched to a gene; V was cut back by 6 bases and J by 3 bases. CDR1 is MNHEY, CDR2 SVGAGI, per germline. This CDR3 reads CASRKTGDYGYTF. CDR3 bases: TGTGCCAGCAGGAAGACAGGGGACTATGGCTACACCTTC.

This clone occurred a few times. V is TRBV3-1 (or the pseudogene TRBV3-2) and J is TRBJ1-1, with 8 bases identical to TRBD1. This CDR3 has 13 amino acids. Germline V gene lookup returns CDR1 LGHDT and CDR2 YNNKEL (reference sequence). Germline trimming cut 4 bases from V and 4 bases from J; bases unmatched to any gene: 2. In DNA form, the CDR3 reads TGTGCCAGCAGCCCAGGGGGCACCACTGAAGCTTTCTTT. Translation: CASSPGGTTEAFF.

The chain recombines TRBV5-4 with TRBJ2-1; TRBD1 agrees at 7 bases. Per the germline V gene, CDR1 is SGHNT and CDR2 is YYREEE (reference sequence). J gave up 6 bases and V 1 base, and 4 bases lay outside the gene matches. The CDR3 is 14 residues long. The chain's CDR3 is CASSLPTGPNEQFF. CDR3 DNA: TGTGCCAGCAGCTTGCCGACAGGGCCCAATGAGCAGTTCTTC.

This chain uses TRBV7-8 with TRBJ1-1, with 10 nucleotides matching TRBD1. V was clipped by 5 bases and J by 5 bases; unmatched bases: 11. The CDR3 is 16 amino acids. Germline V CDR1 and CDR2: SGHVS, FQNEAQ. The CDR3 region has the DNA TGTGCCAGCAGCCCGAGAGGGGGGACAGGGGAAACTGAAGCTTTCTTT. Its translation is CASSPRGGTGETEAFF.

The rearrangement uses TRBV29-1 and TRBJ2-7, with a possible D match to TRBD1 (5 bases). The ends were cut back, 4 bases at V and 7 bases at J, with 11 bases in the middle. The CDR3 has 11 amino acids. CDR1 and CDR2 from the germline V gene are SQVTM and ANQGSEA. This chain's CDR3 is CSVGVSGEQYF. CDR3 nucleotide sequence: TGCAGCGTTGGAGTGTCAGGGGAGCAGTACTTC.

A few counts support this clone. The chain has TRBV24-1 and TRBJ1-2, with 12 bases fitting TRBD1. V shed 5 bases, J shed 0 bases, and the junction held 12 bases outside the gene matches. This CDR3 region has 19 residues. In germline, CDR1 is KGHDR, CDR2 SFDVKD. The CDR3 sequence: CATSVPDGTGGMTNYGYTF. In nucleotides, the CDR3 is TGTGCCACCAGTGTCCCCGACGGGACAGGGGGCATGACTAACTATGGCTACACCTTC.

This rearrangement joins TRBV11-2 to TRBJ2-2; 9 nucleotides agree with TRBD1. CDR3 length: 15 amino acids. Trimming removed 5 bases from V and 1 base from J; junction bases left unmatched: 2. CDR1 is SGHAT and CDR2 is FQNNGV in the germline V gene. The CDR3 sequence: CASSAGQGNTGELFF. The CDR3 DNA reads TGTGCCAGCAGCGCGGGACAGGGGAACACCGGGGAGCTGTTTTTT.